These 6 T cell receptor beta chains were all obtained from the same sample, sequenced in a study of long-term antiretroviral therapy in people with HIV. Survey-level immunoSEQ v3.0 assays were run. Some clones are missing from TCRdb's copy, which holds only in-frame ones; the method was immunoSEQ multiplex PCR. The sample lists about 33,000 clones, about 95% seen once, with roughly 2.3% in the top ten. The input for sequencing was unsorted PBMCs, taken 6.5 to 6.6 years after starting antiretroviral therapy. The receptors were gathered from a man under 40 with HIV.

For the CDR3, the DNA is TGTGCCAGCAGCAGGTATTACAATGAGCAGTTCTTC. It encodes CASSRYYNEQFF. The gene calls are TRBV7-2 and TRBJ2-1; D unresolved. V dropped 5 bases and J dropped 4 bases, with 6 bases sitting between them. In germline, CDR1 is SGHTA, CDR2 FQGNSA. This CDR3 spans 12 amino acids.

The rearrangement links TRBV19 to TRBJ2-7; weak D call: TRBD2 (5 bases). V lost 3 bases to trimming and J lost 3 bases, with 12 bases between them. Germline V gives CDR1 LNHDA, CDR2 SQIVND (reference sequence). The CDR3 totals 14 residues. The CDR3 loop is CASSIGPGSYEQYF. The CDR3 region has the DNA TGTGCCAGTAGTATCGGGCCGGGGAGCTACGAGCAGTACTTC.

The genes are TRBV19 and TRBJ2-1; D remains unclear. The germline gives CDR1 LNHDA, CDR2 SQIVND (reference sequence). The CDR3 is 14 amino acids. Deletions cut 3 bases from V and 8 bases from J, with 14 bases between. CDR3 sequence reads: CASSMEHFGDEQFF. Written as DNA, the CDR3 is TGTGCCAGTAGTATGGAGCATTTCGGCGATGAGCAGTTCTTC.

V usage is TRBV5-4 and J usage is TRBJ1-2; 7 nucleotides line up with TRBD1. Germline V lookup: CDR1 SGHNT, CDR2 YYREEE (reference sequence). Losses at the gene ends were 5 bases for V and 8 bases for J; bases not matched to a gene: 9. The length of the CDR3 is 13 residues. The DNA of the CDR3 is TGTGCCAGCAGGGACCAGGGGGTCTGGGGCTACACCTTC. Protein product: CASRDQGVWGYTF.

In DNA, the CDR3 is TGTGCCAGCTCACCCTACACAGATACGCAGTATTTT. Its translation: CASSPYTDTQYF. The chain joins TRBV18 to TRBJ2-3; D not certain. Trimming stripped 3 bases from V and 2 bases from J, with 3 bases between. Germline CDR1 is KGHSH and CDR2 is LQKENI. The CDR3 has 12 residues.

The chain recombines TRBV5-6 with TRBJ2-1; 11 bases fit TRBD2. This CDR3 contains 15 residues. V shed 5 bases and J 4 bases; nucleotides not matched to a gene: 5. Germline CDR1 SGHDT, CDR2 YYEEEE. The CDR3 loop reads CASRTGTSGYNEQFF. CDR3 bases: TGTGCCAGCAGGACCGGGACTAGCGGTTACAATGAGCAGTTCTTC.